Below are 17 T cell receptor beta chains sequenced from a single sample in a study of T cell responses to AZD1222 COVID-19 vaccine. Clones were read by immunoSEQ multiplex PCR, and TCRdb kept only the in-frame ones, dropping some. The sample holds around 160,000 clones, about 93% seen once. This specimen consisted of peripheral blood, obtained on day 0 of MenACWY control vaccination. The receptors were gathered from an adult in good health.

A remark on this clone: A read error may produce the germline difference seen at one junction end. V gene TRBV5-1 combines with J gene TRBJ2-1; D ambiguous. The CDR3 spans 12 residues. The V gene's germline CDR1 is SGHRS and CDR2 YFSETQ. The CDR3 sequence is CASRTESNEQFF. CDR3 coding DNA: TGCGCAAGCAGGACCGAAAGCAATGAGCAGTTCTTC.

The chain uses TRBV14 and TRBJ1-2, with D tentatively TRBD1 (6 bases). This CDR3 comprises 17 residues. The V and J ends lost 0 bases and 5 bases respectively, with 19 bases between them. Germline CDR1 and CDR2: SGHDN and FVKESK. CDR3 in amino acids: CASSQDRGSFTAYGYTF. CDR3 in DNA: TGTGCCAGCAGCCAAGACAGGGGCAGTTTTACGGCTTATGGCTACACCTTC. The whole variable domain, remainder taken from reference TRBV14 and TRBJ1-2, is EAGVTQFPSHSVIEKGQTVTLRCDPISGHDNLYWYRRVMGKEIKFLLHFVKESKQDESGMPNNRFLAERTGGTYSTLKVQPAELEDSGVYFCASSQDRGSFTAYGYTFGSGTRLTVV.

The gene calls are TRBV27 and TRBJ1-4; no firm D call. The CDR3 is made up of 14 amino acids. CDR1 and CDR2 (germline): MNHEY, SMNVEV (reference sequence). V lost 5 bases, J lost 0 bases, and 7 bases lay in between. CDR3 residues: CASSNPTTNEKLFF. Written as DNA, the CDR3 is TGTGCCAGCAGTAACCCTACAACTAATGAAAAACTGTTTTTT. The full variable domain, completed using reference TRBV27 and TRBJ1-4, is EAQVTQNPRYLITVTGKKLTVTCSQNMNHEYMSWYRQDPGLGLRQIYYSMNVEVTDKGDVPEGYKVSRKEKRNFPLILESPSPNQTSLYFCASSNPTTNEKLFFGSGTQLSVL.

This CDR3 reads CASSPRTGGSYEQYF. The CDR3 DNA sequence: TGTGCCAGCAGCCCCCGGACAGGGGGATCCTACGAGCAGTACTTC. The rearrangement uses TRBV14 and TRBJ2-7; TRBD1 aligns across 10 bases. CDR1 and CDR2 from the germline V gene are SGHDN and FVKESK. V lost 4 bases, J lost 1 base, and 4 bases stayed unmatched. CDR3 length: 15 residues.

The V call is TRBV6-2 or TRBV6-3, the J call TRBJ2-1, with 10 bases that match TRBD2. Germline CDR1 and CDR2: MNHEY and SVGEGT. CDR3 length: 15 residues. The V and J ends lost 4 bases and 10 bases, in that order; junction bases with no gene match: 10. CDR3 loop: CASSSGVAGGGEQFF. The DNA for the CDR3 is TGTGCCAGCAGTTCCGGGGTAGCGGGGGGAGGGGAGCAGTTCTTC.

The chain employs TRBV6-5 and TRBJ1-2; TRBD1 agrees at 7 bases. J gave up 8 bases and V 6 bases, and 12 bases lay outside the gene matches. Germline assignment: CDR1 MNHEY and CDR2 SVGAGI. This CDR3 is built from 14 residues. CDR3 sequence reads: CASSTAQTGRGYTF. CDR3 in DNA: TGTGCCAGCAGCACGGCCCAGACAGGGCGAGGCTACACCTTC.

The V call is TRBV12-5, the J call TRBJ1-1, with D possibly TRBD1 on 5 matching bases. Trimming pared 6 bases from V and 1 base from J, leaving 12 bases between. Germline lookup yields CDR1 LGHNT and CDR2 FRNRAP. CDR3 size: 14 residues. Written as DNA, the CDR3 is TGTGCTAGTGGGTCCCCCACAGGGAACACTGAAGCTTTCTTT. Protein: CASGSPTGNTEAFF.

The genes are TRBV5-4 and TRBJ1-1; TRBD1 matches at 7 bases. The ends lost 2 bases at V and 2 bases at J; junction bases unmatched: 3. This CDR3 is 14 amino acids long. Germline V lookup: CDR1 SGHNT, CDR2 YYREEE (reference sequence). The CDR3 region is CASSFDRVNTEAFF. The DNA for the CDR3 is TGTGCCAGCAGCTTTGACAGGGTTAACACTGAAGCTTTCTTT.

The chain uses TRBV25-1 and TRBJ1-4, with 7 bases fitting TRBD1. The germline V gene encodes CDR1 MGHDK and CDR2 SYGVNS. The V segment lost 2 bases and the J segment 11 bases; nucleotides outside the gene matches: 2. The CDR3 runs 12 residues. DNA of the CDR3: TGTGCCAGCAGTGAAGAGGGGGCTAAACTGTTTTTT. Amino acids: CASSEEGAKLFF.

V usage is TRBV27 and J usage is TRBJ1-1; 9 bases align to TRBD1. Germline assignment: CDR1 MNHEY and CDR2 SMNVEV (reference sequence). The CDR3 totals 15 residues. V lost 2 bases and J lost 7; bases outside the gene matches: 8. The CDR3 loop reads CASSLIGQGYGEAFF. The DNA for the CDR3 is TGTGCCAGCAGTTTAATCGGACAGGGGTATGGTGAAGCTTTCTTT.

In its sample, this clone was seen a few times. V and J are TRBV12-5 and TRBJ1-5; 10 bases match TRBD1. V lost 1 base to trimming and J lost 7 bases; unmatched junction nucleotides: 10. From germline, CDR1 is LGHNT and CDR2 FRNRAP. The CDR3 is 17 amino acids. This CDR3 reads CASGLGAGTGVWQPQHF. CDR3 in DNA: TGTGCTAGTGGTTTGGGGGCCGGGACAGGGGTATGGCAGCCCCAGCATTTT.

The genes are TRBV27 and TRBJ1-1; D is undetermined. The V gene's germline CDR1 is MNHEY and CDR2 SMNVEV (reference sequence). This CDR3 region has 13 residues. Between the trimmed V and J ends, which lost 2 bases and 2 bases, there was a span of 6 bases. The CDR3 coding sequence is TGTGCCAGCAGTTTAGGGCTCAACACTGAAGCTTTCTTT. This sequence encodes CASSLGLNTEAFF.

The chain employs TRBV6-2 or TRBV6-3 and TRBJ1-2; no clear D gene. V dropped 4 bases and J dropped 5 bases, with 20 bases sitting between them. CDR1 is MNHEY, CDR2 SVGEGT, per germline. The CDR3 sequence is 16 residues long. The CDR3 loop reads CASSSPGRTASYGYTF. The CDR3 nucleotides are TGTGCCAGCAGTTCGCCAGGTAGGACCGCCTCGTATGGCTACACCTTC.

J is TRBJ1-6 and V is TRBV2; D unclear. V lost 4 bases to trimming and J lost 0 bases, with 10 bases between them. The CDR3 is made up of 16 amino acids. Germline V CDR1 and CDR2: SNHLY, FYNNEI. In DNA, the CDR3 is TGTGCCAGCAGTGGGCGGGGAAACTCCTATAATTCACCCCTCCACTTT. This sequence encodes CASSGRGNSYNSPLHF.

This chain uses TRBV30 with TRBJ1-1; D is unresolved. The V gene lost 2 bases and the J gene lost 0 bases, with 10 bases spanning the gap. The CDR3 contains 14 residues. Germline CDR1 is GTSNPN and CDR2 is SVGIG (reference sequence). The CDR3 region has the DNA TGTGCCTGGAGTCCCGGACGGCTGAACACTGAAGCTTTCTTT. Translated, it gives CAWSPGRLNTEAFF.

The V and J genes are TRBV7-6 and TRBJ2-1, with 8 bases fitting TRBD2. Germline CDR1 and CDR2: SGHVS and FNYEAQ. The trim removed 1 base at V and 8 bases at J, leaving 10 bases unmatched. The CDR3 is made up of 16 amino acids. The CDR3 DNA reads as TGTGCCAGCAGCTTAGACTCTGCGGGAGGTTTAGATGAGCAGTTCTTC. Its translation: CASSLDSAGGLDEQFF.

To note about this clone: The same CDR3 can be traced to other DNA sequences in this sample. The chain has TRBV5-4 and TRBJ1-6; 8 bases map to TRBD1. The V and J ends lost 3 bases and 7 bases, in that order; junction bases with no gene match: 6. This CDR3 is built from 15 residues. The germline CDR1 and CDR2 sequences are SGHNT and YYREEE (reference sequence). CDR3 nucleotide sequence: TGTGCCAGCAGCTCTCGACAGGGGAGAAATTCACCCCTCCACTTT. Its protein is CASSSRQGRNSPLHF.